These 17 T cell receptor beta chains share one sample of origin, sequenced in a study of T cells in Graves' hyperthyroidism and ophthalmopathy. RNA transcripts were the template for amplifying TCR beta CDR3 regions. When the TCR CDR3 underwent first-round RT-PCR, the HTBI primer set was used. TCRdb passed the multiplex PCR reads through MiXCR, listing each CDR3 protein once. The sample yields under 300,000 distinct CDR3 sequences, roughly 13% seen once. Sample: blood. Source of these receptors: a woman aged 35 to 49 with Graves' hyperthyroidism.

The table lists this clonotype with many counts. The chain links TRBV6-1 to TRBJ2-3; 11 positions agree with TRBD2. Per the germline V gene, CDR1 is MNHNS and CDR2 is SASEGT. This CDR3 is 14 amino acids long. With V trimmed by 11 bases and J by 0 bases, 4 bases remained unmatched. The CDR3, as DNA: TGTGCCGGTAGCGGGAGGGGAAGCACAGATACGCAGTATTTT. It is translated as CAGSGRGSTDTQYF.

This chain uses TRBV19 with TRBJ1-1; perhaps TRBD1 as D (6 bases). CDR3 length: 15 residues. V lost 4 bases and J lost 0, with 12 bases in between. CDR1 and CDR2 from the germline V gene are LNHDA and SQIVND (reference sequence). CDR3 bases: TGTGCCAGTAGTACAAACAGGGCCATGAACACTGAAGCTTTCTTT. The encoded protein is CASSTNRAMNTEAFF.

This clonotype was recorded many times. The chain is built from TRBV12-3 or TRBV12-4 and TRBJ1-1, with unresolved D. Trimming took 6 bases from V and 3 from J, leaving 11 bases between them. This CDR3 comprises 13 residues. The CDR3 protein is CASSFSVDTEAFF. Written as DNA, the CDR3 is TGTGCCAGCAGCTTCTCGGTGGACACTGAAGCTTTCTTT.

This clonotype has a handful of counts. The gene calls are TRBV12-3 or TRBV12-4 and TRBJ1-5; 7 nucleotides match TRBD1. The CDR3 loop spans 15 amino acids. With V trimmed by 6 bases and J by 4 bases, 9 bases remained unmatched. As DNA, the CDR3 is TGTGCCAGCAGGGGGGGGACAGCTGAGAATCAGCCCCAGCATTTT. It is translated as CASRGGTAENQPQHF.

The V gene is TRBV3-1, the J gene TRBJ2-1, with 7 bases matching TRBD1. Germline V CDR1 and CDR2: LGHDT, YNNKEL (reference sequence). The CDR3 is made up of 15 amino acids. Germline trimming cut 3 bases from V and 5 bases from J; bases unmatched to any gene: 7. In DNA form, the CDR3 reads TGTGCCAGCAGCCAGGACCCGGGACAGCACAATGAGCAGTTCTTC. Residues: CASSQDPGQHNEQFF.

This clonotype was counted at least ten times. V is TRBV3-1 and J is TRBJ2-5, with 7 bases fitting TRBD2. The germline CDR1 and CDR2 sequences are LGHDT and YNNKEL (reference sequence). Germline trimming cut 1 base from V and 1 base from J; bases unmatched to any gene: 6. The CDR3 runs to 16 residues. The CDR3 sequence: CASSQARASGQETQYF. DNA of the CDR3: TGTGCCAGCAGCCAAGCGAGGGCTAGCGGCCAAGAGACCCAGTACTTC.

This clonotype was seen ten or more times. This rearrangement joins TRBV28 to TRBJ2-1; D uncertain. The CDR3 length is 14 residues. Germline assignment: CDR1 MDHEN and CDR2 SYDVKM. The V and J ends lost 5 bases and 0 bases respectively, with 8 bases between them. The CDR3 nucleotides are TGTGCCAGCAGTCCCAGTAGCTCCTACAATGAGCAGTTCTTC. It encodes CASSPSSSYNEQFF.

Only a few counts were recorded for this clonotype. A read error may produce the germline difference seen at one junction end. This chain uses TRBV7-9 with TRBJ2-5, with 7 bases lining up with TRBD1. The germline V gene has CDR1 SEHNR and CDR2 FQNEAQ (reference sequence). The length of the CDR3 is 16 residues. The CDR3 loop is CASSLALGGVQEAQYF. The CDR3 nucleotides read TGTGCCAGCAGCTTAGCGTTAGGGGGCGTACAAGAGGCCCAGTACTTC.

V and J are TRBV20-1 and TRBJ2-7; TRBD2 agrees at 10 bases. V lost 1 base to trimming and J lost 3 bases; unmatched junction nucleotides: 12. Germline assignment: CDR1 DFQATT and CDR2 SNEGSKA (reference sequence). There are 17 residues in the CDR3. CDR3 loop: CSARAARTSGWDYEQYF. In DNA form, the CDR3 reads TGCAGTGCTAGAGCGGCCCGGACTAGCGGATGGGACTACGAGCAGTACTTC.

The chain has TRBV25-1 and TRBJ2-7; 10 bases map to TRBD2. Germline CDR1 and CDR2: MGHDK and SYGVNS. The CDR3 sequence is 14 residues long. The J segment lost 0 bases and the V segment lost 4 bases, leaving 0 bases of the junction unmatched. The CDR3 region has the DNA TGTGCCAGCAGTGTAGCGGGAGGCTCCTACGAGCAGTACTTC. This sequence encodes CASSVAGGSYEQYF.

The chain combines TRBV7-9 with TRBJ2-1; D is perhaps TRBD1 or TRBD2 (5 bases each). The germline CDR1 and CDR2 sequences are SEHNR and FQNEAQ (reference sequence). This CDR3 is 11 amino acids long. V gave up 6 bases and J gave up 12 bases, with 12 bases separating them. In DNA, the CDR3 is TGTGCCAGCAGGTCGGGGCCTGGGCAGTTCTTC. Translation gives CASRSGPGQFF.

Many counts were recorded for this clonotype. The chain recombines TRBV27 with TRBJ1-5, with 12 bases that match TRBD1. This CDR3 is 15 amino acids long. Per germline, CDR1 MNHEY and CDR2 SMNVEV (reference sequence). V trimming: 5 bases; J trimming: 5 bases; junction bases outside the gene matches: 4. CDR3 loop: CASSPGTGGHQPQHF. In DNA form, the CDR3 reads TGTGCCAGCAGTCCCGGGACAGGGGGCCATCAGCCCCAGCATTTT.

This clonotype was counted ten times or more. The CDR3 here is CASSTQGPETQYF. The CDR3 region has the DNA TGTGCCAGCAGCACCCAGGGGCCTGAGACCCAGTACTTC. The chain is built from TRBV5-5 and TRBJ2-5; D may be TRBD1 (6 bases). Trimming pared 4 bases from V and 5 bases from J, leaving 12 bases between. CDR1 is SGHKS, CDR2 YYEKEE, per germline (reference sequence). The CDR3 extends over 13 amino acids. Complete variable domain (other parts from reference TRBV5-5 and TRBJ2-5): DAGVTQSPTHLIKTRGQQVTLRCSPISGHKSVSWYQQVLGQGPQFIFQYYEKEERGRGNFPDRFSARQFPNYSSELNVNALLLGDSALYLCASSTQGPETQYFGPGTRLLVL.

This sequence joins TRBV7-2 and TRBJ1-1, with a weak D call TRBD1 (6 bases). V was pared by 1 base and J by 6 bases, with 9 bases between. CDR1 SGHTA and CDR2 FQGNSA come from the germline V gene. The CDR3 covers 13 residues. The CDR3 DNA reads as TGTGCCAGCAGCTTAGAACAGGGCTCTGAAGCTTTCTTT. Amino acids: CASSLEQGSEAFF.

In its sample, this clonotype was seen many times. This chain connects TRBV27 to TRBJ1-1, with TRBD1 identical over 7 bases. The V gene's germline CDR1 is MNHEY and CDR2 SMNVEV (reference sequence). This CDR3 contains 16 residues. With V trimmed by 5 bases and J by 4 bases, 13 bases remained unmatched. The CDR3 DNA reads TGTGCCAGCAGTCCACGTCGACAGGGTAGGGGCACTGAAGCTTTCTTT. As protein: CASSPRRQGRGTEAFF.

This clonotype was counted many times. This sequence joins TRBV5-1 and TRBJ2-1; 9 bases map to TRBD2. The CDR3 contains 15 residues. Germline V gives CDR1 SGHRS, CDR2 YFSETQ. V was clipped by 3 bases and J by 5 bases; unmatched bases: 6. The CDR3 region has the DNA TGCGCCAGCAGCTGGACATCTAGCGGGAACAATGAGCAGTTCTTC. This translates into CASSWTSSGNNEQFF. Filled out from reference TRBV5-1 and TRBJ2-1, the complete variable domain reads KAGVTQTPRYLIKTRGQQVTLSCSPISGHRSVSWYQQTPGQGLQFLFEYFSETQRNKGNFPGRFSGRQFSNSRSEMNVSTLELGDSALYLCASSWTSSGNNEQFFGPGTRLTVL.

A few counts support this clonotype. The chain carries TRBV10-3 and TRBJ2-2; D unclear. Deletions cut 0 bases from V and 1 base from J, with 6 bases between. From germline, CDR1 is ENHRY and CDR2 SYGVKD. The CDR3 is 15 residues long. The CDR3 region has the DNA TGTGCCATCAGTGAGTCGGGCGGGAACACCGGGGAGCTGTTTTTT. Protein product: CAISESGGNTGELFF.